The 10 T cell receptor gamma chains presented below share a single source sample, sequenced in a study of gamma-delta chains in newborns, infants, children (dated by TCRdb to between 2017 and 2020). Instrument used: Illumina MiSeq. In TCRdb, clones were called once more from the public reads by CATT, and rows of identical DNA were later combined. Counted in this sample were 650 to 850 gamma-chain clones; approximately 29% of them appeared once. The ten biggest clones cover around 44% of the sample. What was sequenced was blood. The receptors originated from a child who was a newborn, infant or young child, either healthy, febrile or measles-vaccinated (not recorded which).

A word on this clone: A read error may account for a junction end that differs from germline. The chain is built from TRGV9 and TRGJP. The J gene, missing from TCRdb, was assigned here through DNA to germline matching. The CDR3 totals 17 residues. Germline V gene data show CDR1 as GITISATS and CDR2 as ISYDGTV (reference sequence). Written as DNA, the CDR3 is TGTGCCTTGTGGGAGGTGCTAAGAGAGTCGGGCAAAAAAATCAAGGTATTT. It yields the protein CALWEVLRESGKKIKVF.

By proportion, this clone is large. The chain uses TRGV2 and TRGJ1 or TRGJ2. With 0 bases clipped from V and 12 bases from J, the junction kept 5 bases outside the gene matches. This CDR3 has 11 residues. Germline V gene data show CDR1 as EGSNGY and CDR2 as YDSYNSKV. The CDR3 sequence is CATWDGPVKLF. DNA of the CDR3: TGTGCCACCTGGGACGGGCCGGTGAAACTCTTT.

Relative to its sample, this clone is large (0.1 to 1%). The chain has TRGV9 and TRGJP. Germline matching of the DNA provided the J gene here, since TCRdb leaves it blank. The ends lost 6 bases at V and 6 bases at J; junction bases unmatched: 2. The length of the CDR3 is 14 residues. The germline gives CDR1 GITISATS, CDR2 ISYDGTV (reference sequence). The CDR3 reads CALWRELGKKIKVF. The CDR3 nucleotides read TGTGCCTTGTGGCGAGAGTTGGGCAAAAAAATCAAGGTATTT.

A remark on this clone: One junction end disagrees with the germline gene, perhaps due to a read error. The rearrangement uses TRGV9 and TRGJP. In the absence of a J gene in TCRdb, the DNA was matched to germline to assign it here. Germline V gives CDR1 GITISATS, CDR2 ISYDGTV (reference sequence). The CDR3 length is 16 residues. The CDR3 reads CALRENYRLGKKIKVF. CDR3 DNA sequence: TGTGCCTTGCGGGAGAATTATAGGTTGGGCAAAAAAATCAAGGTATTT.

The V call is TRGV4, the J call TRGJP2. Because TCRdb records no J gene, it was assigned here through a match of the DNA to germline. Germline V gene lookup returns CDR1 EGSTGY and CDR2 YDSYTSSV. Trimming cost V 0 bases and J 0 bases; bases outside gene matches: 10. There are 18 residues in the CDR3. CDR3 coding DNA: TGTGCCACCTGGGATGGGCGGGGGGTATATAGTAGTGATTGGATCAAGACGTTT. It encodes CATWDGRGVYSSDWIKTF.

The rearrangement joins TRGV9 to TRGJ1 or TRGJ2. TCRdb does not report a J gene; here it was assigned by matching the DNA to germline references. Germline V gene sequence: CDR1 GITISATS, CDR2 ISYDGTV (reference sequence). The length of the CDR3 is 10 residues. The trim removed 2 bases at V and 10 bases at J, leaving 2 bases unmatched. DNA of the CDR3: TGTGCCTTGTGGGAGGGGAAGAAACTCTTT. Translating it yields CALWEGKKLF.

On this clone itself: At one boundary the junction diverges from the germline segment, which might be a read error. The V gene is TRGV9, the J gene TRGJP. TCRdb supplies no J gene; here it was assigned by aligning the nucleotide sequence to germline. The CDR3 has 17 amino acids. Looked up from germline, CDR1 is GITISATS and CDR2 is ISYDGTV (reference sequence). The CDR3 DNA is TGCGCCTTGTGGGAGGTGACGGAAGAGTTGGGCAAAAAAATCAAGGTATTT. Its protein is CALWEVTEELGKKIKVF.

By proportion, this clone is large (0.1 to 1%). This sequence joins TRGV5 and TRGJ1 or TRGJ2. Assignment of the J gene here rests on matching the DNA to germline, because TCRdb gives none. The CDR3 sequence is 12 residues long. The V segment lost 0 bases and the J segment 7 bases; nucleotides outside the gene matches: 3. CDR1 and CDR2 from the germline V gene are VINAFY and YDVSNSKD. The CDR3 sequence is CATWDRPYKKLF. For the CDR3, the DNA is TGTGCCACCTGGGACAGGCCCTATAAGAAACTCTTT.

The chain has TRGV2 and TRGJP2. The J gene, not given by TCRdb, was assigned here from a germline match of the nucleotide sequence. The CDR3 is made up of 14 amino acids. J was trimmed by 4 bases and V by 0 bases; bases with no gene match: 2. In germline, CDR1 is EGSNGY, CDR2 YDSYNSKV. The CDR3 nucleotides are TGTGCCACCTGGGACGGGCATAGTGATTGGATCAAGACGTTT. This codes for CATWDGHSDWIKTF.

The chain recombines TRGV9 with TRGJP. The J gene comes from matching the DNA to germline here; TCRdb lacks it. Unmatched junction bases numbered 6, after V lost 3 bases and J lost 4 bases. The CDR3 is 17 amino acids. Per the germline V gene, CDR1 is GITISATS and CDR2 is ISYDGTV (reference sequence). The CDR3 region is CALWESIQELGKKIKVF. The CDR3 coding sequence is TGTGCCTTGTGGGAGTCGATTCAAGAGTTGGGCAAAAAAATCAAGGTATTT.